This TCR beta chain was observed in a study of lymphopenia after photon versus proton radiotherapy. Findings of the study overall: A bigger post-nadir fall in TCR diversity correlated inversely with survival time in deceased patients.

A note on this clone: Its antigen is not identified.

Using immunoSEQ multiplex PCR, the repertoire was profiled, and TCRdb retains in-frame clones only, with some absent. The data contain some 70,000 clones, about 89% of them seen just once; the ten biggest clones take up 11%. V dropped 7 bases and J dropped 7 bases, with 17 bases sitting between them. Germline V gene sequence: CDR1 MNHEY, CDR2 SVGAGI. CDR3 length: 14 residues. The TCR originated in a man aged 80 or over with esophageal cancer. The chain joins TRBV6-5 to TRBJ2-1; the D is unclear. The input for sequencing was peripheral blood, taken from a patient treated with proton-based radiotherapy. The CDR3 DNA sequence: TGTGCCAGCAACTTACCTGGGTTTGGGAATGAGCAGTTCTTC. Translation: CASNLPGFGNEQFF.